The rows below give T cell receptor beta chains drawn from one sample of a study of blood T cell repertoires in COVID-19. Profiled with immunoSEQ multiplex PCR; TCRdb holds only in-frame clones, not every one. The sample shows 140,000 or so clones, about 85% of them seen only once. Specimen: peripheral blood. The source is a woman between 65 and 79 years old with COVID-19, enrolled during active disease. Both conserved end residues are part of each CDR3. A D gene is named only where the DNA matches it firmly. Size is omitted from some rows. Given values are once, few, many or a class for expanded clones.

d_call | j_call | v_call | clone_size | cdr3_aa | cdr3_nt
NA | TRBJ1-1 | TRBV9 | NA | CASSVDALRRNTEAFF | TGTGCCAGCAGCGTAGATGCGCTAAGAAGGAACACTGAAGCTTTCTTT
NA | TRBJ1-3 | TRBV30 | NA | CAWTGRGSGNTIYF | TGTGCCTGGACGGGGAGGGGTTCTGGAAACACCATATATTTT
NA | TRBJ1-5 | TRBV6-5 | NA | CASSKTGSNQPQHF | TGTGCCAGCAGTAAGACTGGAAGCAATCAGCCCCAGCATTTT
TRBD2 | TRBJ2-1 | TRBV9 | NA | CASSPRLAGSLYNEQFF | TGTGCCAGCAGCCCGCGGCTAGCGGGATCACTTTACAATGAGCAGTTCTTC
TRBD2 | TRBJ2-7 | TRBV3-1/TRBV3-2 | many | CASSPQAGGPWKQYF | TGTGCCAGCAGCCCGCAAGCGGGGGGACCTTGGAAGCAGTACTTC
TRBD2 | TRBJ2-5 | TRBV3-1/TRBV3-2 | NA | CASSQAGTSGLETQYF | TGTGCCAGCAGCCAAGCCGGGACTAGCGGGTTGGAGACCCAGTACTTC
NA | TRBJ1-3 | TRBV29-1 | NA | CSVVYSTSGNTIYF | TGCAGCGTTGTTTACAGCACCTCTGGAAACACCATATATTTT
NA | TRBJ1-1 | TRBV11-2 | NA | CASSSFPGTEAFF | TGTGCCAGCAGCTCTTTCCCAGGCACTGAAGCTTTCTTT
NA | TRBJ1-2 | TRBV27 | NA | CASSLRGAPGYGYTF | TGTGCCAGCAGTTTACGCGGGGCCCCTGGCTATGGCTACACCTTC
NA | TRBJ1-1 | TRBV10-3 | NA | CAISEGQTNTEAFF | TGTGCCATCAGCGAGGGGCAGACGAACACTGAAGCTTTCTTT
TRBD1 | TRBJ1-4 | TRBV27 | NA | CASSYPRGTNEKLFF | TGTGCCAGCAGTTATCCCAGGGGGACTAATGAAAAACTGTTTTTT